The 18 T cell receptor beta chains in this list originate from one sample, sequenced in a study of T-cell reconstitution after alpha-beta-depleted transplantation in children. Preparation of the TCRbeta library was carried out with unique molecular identifiers. Each CDR3 protein gets one entry after TCRdb re-called the PCR reads with MiXCR. The repertoire consists of 100,000 or so distinct CDR3 sequences, with 9.5% to 15% occurring once and the leading ten covering about 15%. Sequencing was performed on PBMCs from the stem cell graft donor, taken from the stem cell graft. The source is a human donor who donated a stem cell graft to a child with inherited bone marrow failure.

This clonotype was recorded at least ten times. Germline is not matched at one junction end, which may reflect a read error. The chain couples TRBV19 to TRBJ2-2; either TRBD1 or TRBD2 may fit D (5 bases each). This CDR3 has 17 amino acids. The germline V gene has CDR1 LNHDA and CDR2 SQIVND (reference sequence). The CDR3 DNA reads as TGTGCCAGTAGTATTCGAGCCACCCCTGACGGGACCGCGGAGCTGTTTTTT. Its protein product is CASSIRATPDGTAELFF.

This clonotype was detected ten times or more. V is TRBV7-2 and J is TRBJ2-1, with 7 bases aligning to TRBD2. The CDR3 extends over 19 amino acids. Unmatched junction bases numbered 13, after V lost 0 bases and J lost 2 bases. Per the germline V gene, CDR1 is SGHTA and CDR2 is FQGNSA. The CDR3 sequence is CASSLAPHVAGDPYNEQFF. The CDR3 DNA reads TGTGCCAGCAGCTTAGCGCCCCACGTGGCGGGAGACCCCTACAATGAGCAGTTCTTC.

The chain joins TRBV12-3 or TRBV12-4 to TRBJ2-1; either TRBD1 or TRBD2 may supply D (6 bases each). The CDR3 spans 17 residues. V lost 3 bases and J lost 7, with 22 bases in between. CDR3 nucleotide sequence: TGTGCCAGCAGTTTTCAGGGAGGTGTCTACCAGGGGAATGAGCAGTTCTTC. This translates into CASSFQGGVYQGNEQFF.

Ten or more counts support this clonotype. This chain joins TRBV28 and TRBJ2-2; TRBD2 agrees at 7 bases. Germline values: CDR1 MDHEN, CDR2 SYDVKM. V lost 1 base, J lost 3 bases, and 11 bases stayed unmatched. There are 18 residues in the CDR3. The CDR3 DNA is TGTGCCAGCAGTTTATTGGGAAGGAGCGGGACCTACACCGGGGAGCTGTTTTTT. It specifies CASSLLGRSGTYTGELFF.

This clonotype has a count of ten or more. The gene calls are TRBV5-1 and TRBJ1-2; 8 positions agree with TRBD1. Germline CDR1 is SGHRS and CDR2 is YFSETQ. This CDR3 spans 15 amino acids. The J segment lost 8 bases and the V segment lost 3 bases, leaving 12 bases of the junction unmatched. The CDR3, as DNA: TGCGCCAGCAGCTCGGATCGACAGGGGCCCGGCGGCTACACCTTC. Residues: CASSSDRQGPGGYTF.

This clonotype was counted ten times or more. The chain is built from TRBV5-6 and TRBJ2-3, with a weak D call TRBD1 (6 bases). Germline values: CDR1 SGHDT, CDR2 YYEEEE. The V gene lost 4 bases and the J gene lost 2 bases, with 17 bases spanning the gap. The CDR3 sequence is 16 residues long. The CDR3 sequence: CASSPGGTRVTDTQYF. As DNA, the CDR3 is TGTGCCAGCAGCCCAGGTGGGACACGCGTCACAGATACGCAGTATTTT. The full variable domain, its missing parts supplied by reference TRBV5-6 and TRBJ2-3, is DAGVTQSPTHLIKTRGQQVTLRCSPKSGHDTVSWYQQALGQGPQFIFQYYEEEERQRGNFPDRFSGHQFPNYSSELNVNALLLGDSALYLCASSPGGTRVTDTQYFGPGTRLTVL.

This clonotype was found many times. The chain has TRBV6-2 or TRBV6-3 and TRBJ2-7; the match to TRBD1 covers 8 bases. V lost 2 bases to trimming and J lost 3 bases; unmatched junction nucleotides: 6. Germline assignment: CDR1 MNHEY and CDR2 SVGEGT. The CDR3 covers 15 residues. The CDR3: CASSYDRGRHYEQYF. The DNA of the CDR3 is TGTGCCAGCAGTTACGACAGGGGTCGACACTACGAGCAGTACTTC.

This clonotype occurred many times. J is TRBJ2-5 and V is TRBV5-1; D call uncertain. Trimming stripped 2 bases from V and 5 bases from J, with 16 bases between. The CDR3 spans 15 residues. Germline CDR1 and CDR2: SGHRS and YFSETQ. The DNA for the CDR3 is TGCGCCAGCAGCTTACGCCCCTTCAGGCTGGAGACCCAGTACTTC. Amino acid sequence: CASSLRPFRLETQYF.

This rearrangement joins TRBV29-1 to TRBJ2-7; 9 bases align to TRBD2. The V segment lost 6 bases and the J segment 2 bases; nucleotides outside the gene matches: 11. Germline V lookup: CDR1 SQVTM, CDR2 ANQGSEA. This CDR3 comprises 15 residues. DNA for the CDR3: TGCAGCGTCGCCGGTCTTAGCGGGGGAACCTACGAGCAGTACTTC. It specifies CSVAGLSGGTYEQYF.

This clonotype was seen repeatedly, ten times or more. The rearrangement uses TRBV29-1 and TRBJ1-2, with 8 bases that match TRBD1. In germline, CDR1 is SQVTM, CDR2 ANQGSEA. The ends lost 2 bases at V and 7 bases at J; junction bases unmatched: 9. This CDR3 comprises 14 residues. The CDR3 DNA sequence: TGCAGCGTTGAACACAGGGGGAGACGAAGTGGCTACACCTTC. It codes for CSVEHRGRRSGYTF.

This clonotype was observed many times. V and J are TRBV6-2 or TRBV6-3 and TRBJ2-7; 10 bases line up with TRBD1. The CDR3 has 16 amino acids. The ends lost 6 bases at V and 3 bases at J; junction bases unmatched: 11. Germline assignment: CDR1 MNHEY and CDR2 SVGEGT. The CDR3 reads CASSPGQGRASYEQYF. CDR3 nucleotide sequence: TGTGCCAGCAGCCCGGGACAGGGGAGAGCAAGCTACGAGCAGTACTTC.

The chain recombines TRBV4-3 with TRBJ1-1, with 11 positions matching TRBD1. The CDR3 runs 14 residues. V gave up 5 bases and J gave up 4 bases; unmatched junction bases: 3. Germline-derived CDR1 and CDR2 are LGHNA and YSLEER. CDR3 DNA: TGCGCCAGCAGCAAAGGACAGGGGGCCACTGAAGCTTTCTTT. It encodes CASSKGQGATEAFF.

This clonotype was found many times. The rearrangement uses TRBV4-2 and TRBJ2-7; 9 bases agree with TRBD1. CDR1 LGHNA and CDR2 YNFKEQ come from the germline V gene. CDR3 length: 15 amino acids. The V segment lost 1 base and the J segment 2 bases; nucleotides outside the gene matches: 3. CDR3 loop: CASSQARDRAYEQYF. CDR3 sequence (DNA): TGTGCCAGCAGCCAAGCGAGGGACAGGGCCTACGAGCAGTACTTC.

This clonotype has only a few counts. The rearrangement uses TRBV7-8 and TRBJ2-7; D not certain. The CDR3 is 13 residues long. Germline V gene sequence: CDR1 SGHVS, CDR2 FQNEAQ. Trimming stripped 5 bases from V and 2 bases from J, with 10 bases between. This CDR3 is CASSEDLTYEQYF. CDR3 coding DNA: TGTGCCAGCAGCGAGGACCTAACCTACGAGCAGTACTTC.

V usage is TRBV6-2 or TRBV6-3 and J usage is TRBJ1-1; D is uncertain. The CDR3 extends over 12 amino acids. Germline V lookup: CDR1 MNHEY, CDR2 SVGEGT. V dropped 6 bases and J dropped 1 base, with 6 bases sitting between them. The CDR3 reads CASRGPNTEAFF. CDR3 coding DNA: TGTGCCAGCAGAGGCCCGAACACTGAAGCTTTCTTT.

A note on this clonotype: A read error may explain this, as a much larger clone is one base away. CDR3 nucleotide sequence: TGTGCCATCAGCCCAGGGGGACAGCCTACCCCCTACGAGCAGTACTTC. It encodes CAISPGGQPTPYEQYF. The chain joins TRBV4-2 to TRBJ2-7; 7 bases align to TRBD1. The CDR3 covers 16 residues. CDR1 is LGHNA and CDR2 is YNFKEQ in the germline V gene.

The V gene is TRBV19, the J gene TRBJ1-5; 8 nucleotides align to TRBD1. The V gene end was trimmed by 6 bases and the J gene end by 0 bases; junction bases not matched to a gene: 10. Germline V lookup: CDR1 LNHDA, CDR2 SQIVND (reference sequence). CDR3 size: 17 residues. The CDR3 nucleotides read TGTGCCAGTAGGAGATCTTCAGGGGGCTATAGCAATCAGCCCCAGCATTTT. Protein product: CASRRSSGGYSNQPQHF.

This clonotype has a count of ten or more. The genes are TRBV11-2 and TRBJ2-5; D perhaps matches TRBD2 (5 bases). Germline CDR1 is SGHAT and CDR2 is FQNNGV. The V end was cut by 6 bases, the J end by 3 bases, with 14 bases between. This CDR3 comprises 14 residues. CDR3 nucleotides: TGTGCCAGCAGTCCCCGGACGGGAAAAGAGACCCAGTACTTC. This translates into CASSPRTGKETQYF.